The entry below describes one TCR beta chain. Its specificity is not known. This sample was taken from a study of T cells in Graves' hyperthyroidism and ophthalmopathy. Uncontrolled infection, other autoimmune disease, pregnancy and lactation each barred patients from inclusion. Researchers took RNA transcripts and amplified the TCR beta CDR3 regions from them. TCR CDR3 underwent first-round RT-PCR with the HTBI primer set. TCRdb reanalysed the multiplex PCR reads using MiXCR and keeps one entry per CDR3 protein. The table records hundreds of thousands of distinct CDR3 sequences, more than 30% of them present only once. The CDR3 length is 16 residues. Germline V gene sequence: CDR1 MNHEY, CDR2 SVGAGI. Trimming removed 5 bases at V and 0 bases at J, with 14 bases between. Study findings and constraints: A model of 13 V-J pairs discriminated ophthalmopathy from stable hyperthyroidism. With a median lead of approximately six months before onset, the model predicted ophthalmopathy.

The sequence was collected from a man between 18 and 29 years old with Graves' hyperthyroidism. The gene calls are TRBV6-5 and TRBJ1-5; TRBD1 might be the D (5 bases). The sequenced sample consisted of blood. The CDR3 here is CASSDFGGYSNQPQHF. The DNA for the CDR3 is TGTGCCAGCAGTGATTTCGGGGGTTATAGCAATCAGCCCCAGCATTTT.